This TCR beta chain was found in a study of monozygotic twins with inflammatory bowel disease. Study findings and constraints: IBD patients shared fewer clonotypes with other individuals than healthy twins, especially patients with disease activity signs. Among patients, repertoires may have gained variability from differing immunosuppressive treatments. Among T cells, the various subtypes were not distinguishable.

Eight separate reactions for every sample produced the cDNA. Reanalyzing the 5' RACE reads, TCRdb keeps one entry per CDR3 protein, without DNA. In all, the sample yields 110,000 or so distinct CDR3 sequences. The CDR3 has 16 residues. Germline CDR1 SGHVS, CDR2 FQNEAQ. As regards this clonotype: Its antigen is not known.

Sequencing input: blood. The gene calls are TRBV7-8 and TRBJ2-7; lacking DNA, the TRBD2 call made by TCRdb goes unchecked. The clonotype was recovered from a human donor with ulcerative colitis or Crohn's disease, or a healthy co-twin of an affected twin (not recorded which). The CDR3 region is CASSLEGLAGVYEQYF.